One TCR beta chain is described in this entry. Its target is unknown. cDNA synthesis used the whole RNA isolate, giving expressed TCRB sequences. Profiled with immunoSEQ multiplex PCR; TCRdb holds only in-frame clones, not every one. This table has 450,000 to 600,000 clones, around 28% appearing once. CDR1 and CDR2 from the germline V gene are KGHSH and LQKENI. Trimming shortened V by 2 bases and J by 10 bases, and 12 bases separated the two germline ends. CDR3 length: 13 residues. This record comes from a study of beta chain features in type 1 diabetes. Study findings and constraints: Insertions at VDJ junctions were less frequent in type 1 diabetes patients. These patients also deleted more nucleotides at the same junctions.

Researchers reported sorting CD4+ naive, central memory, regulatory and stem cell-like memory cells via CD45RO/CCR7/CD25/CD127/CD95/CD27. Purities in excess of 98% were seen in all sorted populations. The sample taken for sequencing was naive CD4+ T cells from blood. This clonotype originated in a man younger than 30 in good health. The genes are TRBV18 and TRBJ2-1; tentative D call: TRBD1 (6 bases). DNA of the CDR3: TGTGCCAGCTCACCAAACAGGGAAGAAGAGCAGTTCTTC. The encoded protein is CASSPNREEEQFF.